One and the same sample provided the 8 T cell receptor beta chains below, sequenced in a study of human T cells and chemical hapten exposure. TCRdb reprocessed the RACE reads via MiXCR and lists one record per CDR3 protein. The sample has fewer than 500,000 distinct CDR3 sequences, approximately 4.4% seen once. Regarding time point: patch test 1, 2 weeks after DPC sensitization. Described treatment: therapeutic diphenylcyclopropenone sensitization with weekly scalp DPC. The input for sequencing was whole blood, taken in connection with sensitization to the hapten diphenylcyclopropenone (DPC). Every receptor here comes from a woman in her fifties or sixties with alopecia areata. Some clones in this sample may be carry-over from other donors' samples.

This clonotype was seen only a few times. CDR3 protein: CASSLHGGRETEAFF. CDR3 DNA: TGTGCCAGCAGCTTACATGGGGGGCGCGAAACTGAAGCTTTCTTT. The J gene is TRBJ1-1, the V gene TRBV7-2; D might be TRBD1 (6 bases). The V and J ends lost 2 bases and 5 bases respectively, with 15 bases between them. CDR3 length equals 15 residues. CDR1 is SGHTA, CDR2 FQGNSA, per germline.

This clonotype was counted a few times. This chain links TRBV9 with TRBJ2-3; tentatively, D is TRBD2 (6 bases). The V end lost 0 bases, the J end lost 0 bases, and 8 bases lay between the germline ends. The CDR3 is 15 amino acids. CDR1 and CDR2 (germline): SGDLS, YYNGEE. CDR3 DNA sequence: TGTGCCAGCAGCGTAGAGGGACTTAGCACAGATACGCAGTATTTT. Its translation: CASSVEGLSTDTQYF. Full variable domain (rest looked up from reference TRBV9 and TRBJ2-3): DSGVTQTPKHLITATGQRVTLRCSPRSGDLSVYWYQQSLDQGLQFLIQYYNGEERAKGNILERFSAQQFPDLHSELNLSSLELGDSALYFCASSVEGLSTDTQYFGPGTRLTVL.

The table lists this clonotype with many counts. This rearrangement joins TRBV6-1 to TRBJ2-1; 7 nucleotides agree with TRBD1. With 4 bases clipped from V and 8 bases from J, the junction kept 8 bases outside the gene matches. The CDR3 totals 14 residues. CDR1 is MNHNS, CDR2 SASEGT, per germline. The CDR3 region is CASSASGTAYEQFF. Here the CDR3 DNA reads TGTGCCAGCAGTGCCTCCGGGACAGCTTATGAGCAGTTCTTC.

This clonotype has just a few counts. V usage is TRBV5-4 and J usage is TRBJ2-1, with D possibly TRBD2 on 6 matching bases. CDR3 size: 16 residues. V lost 4 bases to trimming and J lost 2 bases, with 16 bases between them. CDR1 is SGHNT and CDR2 is YYREEE in the germline V gene (reference sequence). In DNA form, the CDR3 reads TGTGCCAGCAGCGCCCCCTCCGCGGGGACCTACAATGAGCAGTTCTTC. Its protein product is CASSAPSAGTYNEQFF.

This chain joins TRBV28 and TRBJ2-7, with D unclear. Trimming shortened V by 2 bases and J by 2 bases, and 10 bases separated the two germline ends. From germline, CDR1 is MDHEN and CDR2 SYDVKM. The CDR3 is 14 amino acids. CDR3: CASSLQRYTYEQYF. CDR3 bases: TGTGCCAGCAGTTTACAACGGTATACCTACGAGCAGTACTTC.

This clonotype was observed a few times. V is TRBV7-9 and J is TRBJ2-2; 8 bases map to TRBD1. Germline loops: CDR1 SEHNR, CDR2 FQNEAQ (reference sequence). The CDR3 has 18 amino acids. The V and J ends lost 1 base and 1 base, in that order; junction bases with no gene match: 8. CDR3 DNA sequence: TGTGCCAGCAGCTTAGGGACAGGGACGGGTGAGAACACCGGGGAGCTGTTTTTT. The encoded protein is CASSLGTGTGENTGELFF.

This clonotype was recorded at least ten times. This chain uses TRBV13 with TRBJ2-4; D gene ambiguous. Between the trimmed V and J ends, which lost 0 bases and 5 bases, there was a span of 8 bases. The CDR3 extends over 14 amino acids. Germline values: CDR1 PRHDT, CDR2 FYEKMQ (reference sequence). The CDR3 sequence is CASSLGGVQNIQYF. CDR3 sequence (DNA): TGTGCCAGCAGCTTAGGAGGAGTCCAAAACATTCAGTACTTC.

The rearrangement joins TRBV12-3 or TRBV12-4 to TRBJ1-3; D ambiguous. The CDR3 sequence is 12 residues long. V lost 9 bases to trimming and J lost 2 bases, with 8 bases between them. CDR3 amino acids: CASKVPGNTIYF. The CDR3 region has the DNA TGTGCCAGTAAGGTACCTGGAAACACCATATATTTT.